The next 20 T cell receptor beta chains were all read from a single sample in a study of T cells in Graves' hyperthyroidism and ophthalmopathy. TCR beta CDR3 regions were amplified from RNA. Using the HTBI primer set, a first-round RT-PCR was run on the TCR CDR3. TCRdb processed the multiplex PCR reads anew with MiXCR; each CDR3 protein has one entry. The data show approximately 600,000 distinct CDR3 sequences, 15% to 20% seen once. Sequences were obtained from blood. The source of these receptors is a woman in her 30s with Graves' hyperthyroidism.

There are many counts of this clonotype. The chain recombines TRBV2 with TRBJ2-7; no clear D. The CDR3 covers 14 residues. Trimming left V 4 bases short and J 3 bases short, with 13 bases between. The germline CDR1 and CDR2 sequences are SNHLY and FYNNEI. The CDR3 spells CASSVGLTVYEQYF. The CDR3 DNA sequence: TGTGCCAGCAGTGTAGGGCTGACCGTCTACGAGCAGTACTTC.

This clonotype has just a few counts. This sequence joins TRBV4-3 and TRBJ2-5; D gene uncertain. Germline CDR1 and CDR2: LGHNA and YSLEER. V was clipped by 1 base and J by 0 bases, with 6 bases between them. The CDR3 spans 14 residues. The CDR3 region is CASSQVQNQETQYF. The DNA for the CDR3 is TGCGCCAGCAGCCAAGTTCAGAACCAAGAGACCCAGTACTTC.

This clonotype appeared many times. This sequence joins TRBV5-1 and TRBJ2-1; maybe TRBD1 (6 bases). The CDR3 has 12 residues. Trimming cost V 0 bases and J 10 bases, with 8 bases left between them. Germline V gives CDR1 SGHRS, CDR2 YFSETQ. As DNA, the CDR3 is TGCGCCAGCAGCTTGGCAGGGACAGAGCAGTTCTTC. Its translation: CASSLAGTEQFF.

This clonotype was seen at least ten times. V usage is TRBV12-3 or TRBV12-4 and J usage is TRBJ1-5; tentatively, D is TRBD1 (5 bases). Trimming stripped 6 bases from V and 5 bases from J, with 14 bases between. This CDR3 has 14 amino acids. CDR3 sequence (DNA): TGTGCCAGCAGGCCAATAGGGGAATATCAGCCCCAGCATTTT. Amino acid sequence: CASRPIGEYQPQHF.

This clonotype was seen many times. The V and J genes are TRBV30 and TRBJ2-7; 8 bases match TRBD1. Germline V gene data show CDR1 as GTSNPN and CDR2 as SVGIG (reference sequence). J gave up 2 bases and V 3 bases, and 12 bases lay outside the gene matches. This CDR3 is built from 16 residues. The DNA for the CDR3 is TGTGCCTGGAGCCCGCCACGGACAGGGCCTACCTACGAGCAGTACTTC. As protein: CAWSPPRTGPTYEQYF.

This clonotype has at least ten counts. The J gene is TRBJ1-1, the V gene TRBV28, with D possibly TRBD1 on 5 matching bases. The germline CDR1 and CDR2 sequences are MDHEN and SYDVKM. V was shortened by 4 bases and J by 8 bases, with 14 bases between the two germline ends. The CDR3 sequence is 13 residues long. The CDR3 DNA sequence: TGTGCCAGCAGTTGGGGCAGGGAGGGGGAAGCTTTCTTT. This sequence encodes CASSWGREGEAFF.

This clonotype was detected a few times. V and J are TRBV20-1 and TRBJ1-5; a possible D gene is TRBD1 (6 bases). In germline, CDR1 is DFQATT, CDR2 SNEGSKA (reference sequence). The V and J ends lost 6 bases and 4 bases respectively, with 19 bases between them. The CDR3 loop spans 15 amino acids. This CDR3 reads CSAPEAQGPNQPQHF. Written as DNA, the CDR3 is TGCAGTGCCCCTGAGGCACAGGGACCTAATCAGCCCCAGCATTTT.

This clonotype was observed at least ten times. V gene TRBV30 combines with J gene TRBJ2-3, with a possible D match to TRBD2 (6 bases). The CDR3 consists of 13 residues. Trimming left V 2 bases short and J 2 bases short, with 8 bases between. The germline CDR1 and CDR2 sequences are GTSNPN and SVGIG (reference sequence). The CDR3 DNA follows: TGTGCCTGGAGTACGGGGGACACAGATACGCAGTATTTT. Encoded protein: CAWSTGDTDTQYF.

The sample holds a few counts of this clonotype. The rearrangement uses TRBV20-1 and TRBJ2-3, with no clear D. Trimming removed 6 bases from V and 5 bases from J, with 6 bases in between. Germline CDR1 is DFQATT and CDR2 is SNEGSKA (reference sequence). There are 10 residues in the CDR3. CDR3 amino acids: CSASGDTQYF. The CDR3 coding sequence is TGCAGTGCGTCAGGAGATACGCAGTATTTT.

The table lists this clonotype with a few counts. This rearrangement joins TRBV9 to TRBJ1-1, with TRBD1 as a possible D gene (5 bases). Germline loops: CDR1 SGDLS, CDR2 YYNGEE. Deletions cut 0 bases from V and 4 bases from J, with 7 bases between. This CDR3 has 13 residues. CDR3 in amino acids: CASSVGDGTEAFF. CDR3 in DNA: TGTGCCAGCAGCGTAGGGGACGGCACTGAAGCTTTCTTT.

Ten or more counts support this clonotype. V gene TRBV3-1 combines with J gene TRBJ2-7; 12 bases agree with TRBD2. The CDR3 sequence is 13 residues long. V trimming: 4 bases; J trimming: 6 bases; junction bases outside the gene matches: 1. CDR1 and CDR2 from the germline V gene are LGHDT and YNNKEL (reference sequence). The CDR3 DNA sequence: TGTGCCAGCAGCCTGACTAGCGGGAGCGAGCAGTACTTC. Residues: CASSLTSGSEQYF.

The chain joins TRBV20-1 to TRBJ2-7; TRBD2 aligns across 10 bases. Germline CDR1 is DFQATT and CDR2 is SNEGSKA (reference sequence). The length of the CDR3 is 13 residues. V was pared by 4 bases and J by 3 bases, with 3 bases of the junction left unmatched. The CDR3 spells CSAIPSGSYEQYF. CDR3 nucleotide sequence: TGCAGTGCTATCCCTAGCGGGAGCTACGAGCAGTACTTC.

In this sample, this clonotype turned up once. CDR3 sequence: CASSLAGPNEGNTIYF. The CDR3 nucleotides are TGTGCCAGCAGCTTAGCAGGTCCCAACGAAGGAAACACCATATATTTT. The J gene is TRBJ1-3, the V gene TRBV11-3; D is unresolved. Per the germline V gene, CDR1 is SGHNT and CDR2 is YENEEA. The V gene lost 1 base and the J gene lost 4 bases, with 14 bases spanning the gap. The CDR3 consists of 16 residues.

The CDR3 DNA is TGCAGTGCTAGACCGAGGGGGCCGGGTACTGAAGCTTTCTTT. It translates to CSARPRGPGTEAFF. The genes are TRBV20-1 and TRBJ1-1, with 7 bases aligning to TRBD1. Trimming took 2 bases from V and 5 from J; bases not matched to a gene: 8. The CDR3 has 14 amino acids. From germline, CDR1 is DFQATT and CDR2 SNEGSKA (reference sequence).

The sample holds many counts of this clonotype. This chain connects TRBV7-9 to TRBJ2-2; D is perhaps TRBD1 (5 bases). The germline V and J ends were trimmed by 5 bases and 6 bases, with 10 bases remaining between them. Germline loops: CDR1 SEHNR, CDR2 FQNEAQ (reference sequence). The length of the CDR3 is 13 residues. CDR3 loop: CASSRPGSGELFF. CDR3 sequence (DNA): TGTGCCAGCAGCCGACCAGGGTCCGGGGAGCTGTTTTTT.

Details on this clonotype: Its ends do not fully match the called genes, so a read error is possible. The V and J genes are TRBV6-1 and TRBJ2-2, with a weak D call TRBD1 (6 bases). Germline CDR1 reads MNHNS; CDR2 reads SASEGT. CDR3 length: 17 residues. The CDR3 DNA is TGTGCCAGCAGTGAAGCGCTGGGGACACTGAACACCGGGGAGCCGTTTTTT. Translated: CASSEALGTLNTGEPFF.

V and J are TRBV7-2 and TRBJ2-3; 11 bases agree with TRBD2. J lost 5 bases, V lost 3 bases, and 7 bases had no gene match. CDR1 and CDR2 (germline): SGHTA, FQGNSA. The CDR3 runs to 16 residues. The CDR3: CASSFYSGRAVDTQYF. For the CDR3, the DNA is TGTGCCAGCAGCTTCTATAGCGGGAGGGCCGTAGATACGCAGTATTTT.

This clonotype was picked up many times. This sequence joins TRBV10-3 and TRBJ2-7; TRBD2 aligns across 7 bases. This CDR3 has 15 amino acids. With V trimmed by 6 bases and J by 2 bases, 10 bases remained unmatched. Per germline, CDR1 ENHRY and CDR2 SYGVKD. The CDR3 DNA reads TGTGCCATCAGCGGGGAGGGGACGATCCCCTACGAGCAGTACTTC. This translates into CAISGEGTIPYEQYF.

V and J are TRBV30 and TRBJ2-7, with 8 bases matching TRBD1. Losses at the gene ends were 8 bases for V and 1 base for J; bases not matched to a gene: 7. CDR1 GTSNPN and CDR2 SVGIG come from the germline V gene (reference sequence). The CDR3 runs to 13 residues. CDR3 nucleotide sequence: TGTGCCACCGGGACAGGTCTTTCCTACGAGCAGTACTTC. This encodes CATGTGLSYEQYF. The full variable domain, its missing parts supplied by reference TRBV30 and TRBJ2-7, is SQTIHQWPATLVQPVGSPLSLECTVEGTSNPNLYWYRQAAGRGLQLLFYSVGIGQISSEVPQNLSASRPQDRQFILSSKKLLLSDSGFYLCATGTGLSYEQYFGPGTRLTVT.

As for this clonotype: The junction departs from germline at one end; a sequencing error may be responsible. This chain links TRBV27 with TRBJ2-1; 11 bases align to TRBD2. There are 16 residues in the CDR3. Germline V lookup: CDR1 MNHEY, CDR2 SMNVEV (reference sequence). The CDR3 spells CAGSSIAGGLLNEQFF. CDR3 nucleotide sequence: TGTGCCGGCAGTTCGATAGCGGGAGGGCTGTTAAATGAGCAGTTCTTC.